What follows describes a single T cell receptor beta chain. Germline CDR1 is SGHTA and CDR2 is FQGTGA. Trimming cost V 1 base and J 0 bases; bases outside gene matches: 16. CDR3 size: 22 residues. Using immunoSEQ multiplex PCR, the repertoire was profiled, and TCRdb retains in-frame clones only, with some absent. The top ten clones hold 2.5% to 3.5% of a sample with approximately 53,000 clones, approximately 80% of them seen once. This sample was included in a study of blood T cell repertoires in COVID-19. This TCR derives from a woman aged 55-70 years with acute or convalescent COVID-19. The sequencing input was peripheral blood. The genes are TRBV7-3 and TRBJ2-3; 13 nucleotides agree with TRBD2. In DNA, the CDR3 is TGTGCCAGCAGCTTAAAAGCGACTAGCGGGAGGCAACTATTCTCTAGCACAGATACGCAGTATTTT. It codes for CASSLKATSGRQLFSSTDTQYF. Using reference TRBV7-3 and TRBJ2-3 for the parts outside the CDR3, the full variable domain is GAGVSQTPSNKVTEKGKYVELRCDPISGHTALYWYRQSLGQGPEFLIYFQGTGAADDSGLPNDRFFAVRPEGSVSTLKIQRTERGDSAVYLCASSLKATSGRQLFSSTDTQYFGPGTRLTVL.